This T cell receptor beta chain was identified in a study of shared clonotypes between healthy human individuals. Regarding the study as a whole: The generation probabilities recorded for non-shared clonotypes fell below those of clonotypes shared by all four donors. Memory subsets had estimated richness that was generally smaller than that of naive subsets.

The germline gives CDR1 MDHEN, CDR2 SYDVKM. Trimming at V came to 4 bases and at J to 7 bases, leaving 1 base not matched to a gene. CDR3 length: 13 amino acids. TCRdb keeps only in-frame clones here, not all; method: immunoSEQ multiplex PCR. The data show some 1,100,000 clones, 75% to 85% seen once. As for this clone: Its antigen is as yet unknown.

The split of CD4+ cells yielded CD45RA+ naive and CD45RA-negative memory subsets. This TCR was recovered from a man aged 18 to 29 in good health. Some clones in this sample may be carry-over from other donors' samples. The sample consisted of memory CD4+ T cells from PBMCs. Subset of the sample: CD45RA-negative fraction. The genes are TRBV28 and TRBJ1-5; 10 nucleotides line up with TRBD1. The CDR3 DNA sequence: TGTGCCAGCAGTTCGGGACAGGGGCAGCCCCAGCATTTT. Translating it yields CASSSGQGQPQHF.